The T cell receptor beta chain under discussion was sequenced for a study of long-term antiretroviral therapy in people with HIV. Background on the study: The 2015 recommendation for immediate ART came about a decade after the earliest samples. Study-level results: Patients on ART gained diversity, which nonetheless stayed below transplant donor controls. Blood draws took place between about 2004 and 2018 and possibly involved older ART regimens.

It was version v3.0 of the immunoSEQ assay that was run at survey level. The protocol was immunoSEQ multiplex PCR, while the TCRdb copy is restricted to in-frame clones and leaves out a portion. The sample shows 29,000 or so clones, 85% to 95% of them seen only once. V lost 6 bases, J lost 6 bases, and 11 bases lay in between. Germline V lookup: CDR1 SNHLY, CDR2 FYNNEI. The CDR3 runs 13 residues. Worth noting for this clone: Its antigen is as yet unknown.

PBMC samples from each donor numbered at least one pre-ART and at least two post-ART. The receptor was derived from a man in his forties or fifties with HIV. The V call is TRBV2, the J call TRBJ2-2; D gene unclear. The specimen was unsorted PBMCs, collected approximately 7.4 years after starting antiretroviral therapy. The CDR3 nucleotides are TGTGCCAGCAGCCGCGTCCGGGCCGGGGAGCTGTTTTTT. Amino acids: CASSRVRAGELFF. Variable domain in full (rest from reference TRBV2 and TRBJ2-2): EPEVTQTPSHQVTQMGQEVILRCVPISNHLYFYWYRQILGQKVEFLVSFYNNEISEKSEIFDDQFSVERPDGSNFTLKIRSTKLEDSAMYFCASSRVRAGELFFGEGSRLTVL.